The clone carrying this T cell receptor beta chain turned up a few times. Its antigen remains unknown. This CDR3 region has 14 residues. V lost 0 bases, J lost 3 bases, and 7 bases lay in between. Germline loops: CDR1 SGHRS, CDR2 YFSETQ. This specimen belongs to a study of regulatory T cells in long-lasting Graves disease. Findings and caveats of the study: A greater number of public clonotypes (under 3,000) was shared by persistent patients than by new patients (about 990). Persistent cases favored TRBV28, TRBJ1-2 and TRBJ2-5.

Building of the TCR beta libraries involved iRepertoire HTBI primers and Arm-PCR of CDR3 regions. TCRdb re-called the multiplex PCR reads with MiXCR, one entry per CDR3 protein. The sample contains 400,000 to 500,000 distinct CDR3 sequences, under 25% of which appear only once. The time point: persistent/refractory GD, antithyroid drugs over 5 years with positive TRAb. Generation of the TCR library employed RNA extracted from PBMCs. Sequenced material: peripheral blood mononuclear cells (PBMCs), taken when the disease was refractory, from a patient treated with antithyroid drugs. The TCR sequence derives from a female donor with Graves disease. The V and J genes are TRBV5-1 and TRBJ2-4; D may be TRBD2 (5 bases). CDR3 region: CASSLEDFKNIQYF. The CDR3 coding sequence is TGCGCCAGCAGCTTGGAGGACTTCAAAAACATTCAGTACTTC.